This record looks at one T cell receptor beta chain sequence and its context. Its antigen remains unknown. This specimen belongs to a study of T cells in tuberculosis. Time point given: new active TB diagnosis, blood taken before or within 7 days of starting treatment. General study points: Classification accuracy was over 85% (AUROC 0.90) with the GMM-specific repertoire.

Sequenced by immunoSEQ multiplex PCR; TCRdb stores in-frame clones only, minus some. The repertoire holds approximately 31,000 clones, with 86% as singletons. The length of the CDR3 is 14 residues. The V end lost 1 base, the J end lost 6 bases, and 7 bases lay between the germline ends. Germline assignment: CDR1 MGHDK and CDR2 SYGVNS. The clonotype was recovered from an adult with tuberculosis. V and J are TRBV25-1 and TRBJ1-6; the D gene is possibly TRBD1 (6 bases). The material was PBMCs, obtained at tuberculosis diagnosis. The CDR3 loop is CASSEWDTNSPLHF. The CDR3 DNA sequence: TGTGCCAGCAGTGAATGGGACACTAATTCACCCCTCCACTTT. The whole variable domain, remainder taken from reference TRBV25-1 and TRBJ1-6, is EADIYQTPRYLVIGTGKKITLECSQTMGHDKMYWYQQDPGMELHLIHYSYGVNSTEKGDLSSESTVSRIRTEHFPLTLESARPSHTSQYLCASSEWDTNSPLHFGNGTRLTVT.